The clone carrying this T cell receptor delta chain showed up just once. These data belong to a study of gamma-delta T cells after stem cell transplantation. The germline CDR1 and CDR2 sequences are GEAIGNYY and EKD. Trimming removed 3 bases at V and 3 bases at J, with 10 bases between. This CDR3 has 13 residues. TCRdb reapplied CATT to the RT-PCR reads. The repertoire holds about 1,700 delta-chain clones, with about 2.3% as singletons. The chain links TRDV2 to TRDJ1; possible D gene TRDD3, 6 bases. Source material: gamma-delta T cells. This TCR derives from a human donor. It is not recorded whose cells these are; they may come from a transplant donor. The CDR3 DNA reads as TGTGCCTGTGACGCCTGGGGTGCCGATAAACTCATCTTT. Translation: CACDAWGADKLIF.